Below are 3 T cell receptor beta chains sequenced from a single sample in a study of blood T cell repertoires in COVID-19. The method was immunoSEQ multiplex PCR; TCRdb's version includes in-frame clones alone and lacks a portion of them. The table lists some 180,000 clones, 76% of them singletons. The sample consisted of peripheral blood. Receptor source: a woman between 50 and 59 years old with active or convalescent COVID-19.

As concerns this clone: One junction end disagrees with the germline gene, perhaps due to a read error. The chain employs TRBV7-7 and TRBJ2-2, with TRBD2 matching over 8 bases. CDR3 length: 17 residues. Germline CDR1 SSHAT, CDR2 FNYEAQ (reference sequence). Here the CDR3 DNA reads TGTGCTAGCAGCCCCTCTCCTCAAGCGGGGGCGGCCGGGGAGCTGTTTTTT. Amino acid sequence: CASSPSPQAGAAGELFF.

This sequence joins TRBV18 and TRBJ2-7; D may be TRBD1 (6 bases). Per germline, CDR1 KGHSH and CDR2 LQKENI. The ends were cut back, 5 bases at V and 2 bases at J, with 10 bases in the middle. The CDR3 has 13 amino acids. The CDR3 region is CASSEGQPYEQYF. Written as DNA, the CDR3 is TGTGCCAGCTCAGAAGGACAGCCCTACGAGCAGTACTTC.

The chain employs TRBV29-1 and TRBJ2-5; 7 bases map to TRBD2. Germline-derived CDR1 and CDR2 are SQVTM and ANQGSEA. The CDR3 consists of 12 residues. After removal of 4 bases from V and 4 bases from J, the junction contained 3 bases not matched to a gene. The CDR3 DNA reads TGCAGCGTTGTAGCTAGCGGAGAGACCCAGTACTTC. Residues: CSVVASGETQYF.